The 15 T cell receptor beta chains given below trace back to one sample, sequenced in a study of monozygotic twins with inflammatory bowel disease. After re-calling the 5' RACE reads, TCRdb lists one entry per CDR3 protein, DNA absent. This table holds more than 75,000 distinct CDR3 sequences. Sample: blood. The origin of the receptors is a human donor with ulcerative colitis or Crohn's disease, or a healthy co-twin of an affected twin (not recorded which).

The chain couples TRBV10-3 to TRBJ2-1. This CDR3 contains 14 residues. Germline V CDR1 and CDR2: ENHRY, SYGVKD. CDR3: CAISESTGYNEQFF.

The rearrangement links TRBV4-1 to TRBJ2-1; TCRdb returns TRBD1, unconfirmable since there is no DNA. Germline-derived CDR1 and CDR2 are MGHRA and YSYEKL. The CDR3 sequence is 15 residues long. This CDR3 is CASSQRSWDSNEQFF.

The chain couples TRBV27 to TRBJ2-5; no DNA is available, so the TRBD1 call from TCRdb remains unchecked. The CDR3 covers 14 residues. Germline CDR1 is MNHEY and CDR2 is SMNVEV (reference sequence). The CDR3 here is CASSHDRGLETQYF.

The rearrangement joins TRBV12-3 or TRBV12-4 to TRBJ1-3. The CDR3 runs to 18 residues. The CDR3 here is CASSLGLYSRVSGNTIYF.

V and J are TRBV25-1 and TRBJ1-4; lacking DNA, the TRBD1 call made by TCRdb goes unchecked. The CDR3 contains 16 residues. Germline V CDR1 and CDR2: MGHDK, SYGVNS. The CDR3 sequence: CASSATTRGAIGKLFF.

CDR3 in amino acids: CASSSSSGGVSDTQYF. The chain uses TRBV6-5 and TRBJ2-3; the TCRdb call, TRBD2, lacks DNA for checking. This CDR3 is 16 amino acids long. Germline V gene sequence: CDR1 MNHEY, CDR2 SVGAGI.

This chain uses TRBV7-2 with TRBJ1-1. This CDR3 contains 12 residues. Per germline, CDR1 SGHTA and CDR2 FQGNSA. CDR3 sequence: CASSLVWTEAFF.

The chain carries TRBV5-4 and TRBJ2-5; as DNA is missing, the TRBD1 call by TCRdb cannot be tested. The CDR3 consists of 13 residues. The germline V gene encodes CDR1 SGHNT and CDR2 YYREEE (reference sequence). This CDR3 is CASSPGSQETQYF.

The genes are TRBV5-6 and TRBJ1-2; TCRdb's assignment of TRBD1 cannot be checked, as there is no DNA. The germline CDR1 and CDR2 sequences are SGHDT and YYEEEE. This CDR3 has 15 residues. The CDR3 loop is CASSHIIGGDYGYTF.

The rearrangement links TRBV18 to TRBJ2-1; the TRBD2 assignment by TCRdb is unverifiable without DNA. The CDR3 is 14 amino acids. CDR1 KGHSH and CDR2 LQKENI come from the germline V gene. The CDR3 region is CASSPGTRDGEQFF.

CDR3 region: CASSPRQNTEAFF. The chain couples TRBV27 to TRBJ1-1. This CDR3 is built from 13 residues. CDR1 is MNHEY, CDR2 SMNVEV, per germline (reference sequence).

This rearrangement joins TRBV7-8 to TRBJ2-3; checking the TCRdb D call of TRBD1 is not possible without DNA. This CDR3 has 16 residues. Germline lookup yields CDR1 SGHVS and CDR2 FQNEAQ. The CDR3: CASNGGTRFSTDTQYF.

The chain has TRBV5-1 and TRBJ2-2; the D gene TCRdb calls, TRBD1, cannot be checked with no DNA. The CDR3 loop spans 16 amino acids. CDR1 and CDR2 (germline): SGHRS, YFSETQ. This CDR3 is CASSSTGTANTGELFF.

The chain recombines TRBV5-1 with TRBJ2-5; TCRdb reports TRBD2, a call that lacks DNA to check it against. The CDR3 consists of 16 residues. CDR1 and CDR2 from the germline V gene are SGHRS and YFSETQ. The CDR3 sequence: CASSLFLAGVQETQYF.

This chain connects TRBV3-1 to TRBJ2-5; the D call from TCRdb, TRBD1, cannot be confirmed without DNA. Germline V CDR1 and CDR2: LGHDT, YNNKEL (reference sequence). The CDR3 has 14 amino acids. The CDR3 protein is CASSQPDRGETQYF.